Here is one T cell receptor (beta chain) with its context. Deletions cut 0 bases from V and 0 bases from J, with 9 bases between. Germline-derived CDR1 and CDR2 are SGHNT and YYREEE (reference sequence). CDR3 size: 16 residues. This sample was taken from a study of T cell changes during pregnancy in multiple sclerosis. Produced via immunoSEQ multiplex PCR; TCRdb's table is partial and in-frame only. The sample carries around 68,000 clones, approximately 90% recorded once. This clonotype was obtained from a female donor with multiple sclerosis, enrolled in a pregnancy study. The chain links TRBV5-4 to TRBJ2-2; unclear D gene. Source: peripheral blood, taken in the third trimester of pregnancy. The CDR3 protein is CASSLAQRSNTGELFF. The CDR3 DNA is TGTGCCAGCAGCTTGGCTCAGCGTTCGAACACCGGGGAGCTGTTTTTT.